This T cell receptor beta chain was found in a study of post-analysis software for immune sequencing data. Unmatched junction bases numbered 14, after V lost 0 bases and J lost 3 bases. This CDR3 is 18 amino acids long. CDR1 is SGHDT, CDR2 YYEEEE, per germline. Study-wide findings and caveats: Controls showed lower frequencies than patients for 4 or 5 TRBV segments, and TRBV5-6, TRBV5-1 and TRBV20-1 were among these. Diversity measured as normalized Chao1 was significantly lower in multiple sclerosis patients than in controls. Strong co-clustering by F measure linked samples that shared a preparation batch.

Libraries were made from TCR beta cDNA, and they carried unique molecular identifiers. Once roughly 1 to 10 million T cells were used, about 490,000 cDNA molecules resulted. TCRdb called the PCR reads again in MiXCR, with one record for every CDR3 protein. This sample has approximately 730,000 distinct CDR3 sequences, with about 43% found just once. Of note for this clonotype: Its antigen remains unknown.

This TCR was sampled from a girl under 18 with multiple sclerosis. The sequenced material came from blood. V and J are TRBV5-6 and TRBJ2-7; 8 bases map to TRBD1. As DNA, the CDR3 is TGTGCCAGCAGCTTGGGTCTCCGAACCGGGACAGGCTTCTACGAGCAGTACTTC. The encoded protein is CASSLGLRTGTGFYEQYF.